The 3 T cell receptor beta chains reported below all come from one sample, sequenced in a study of T cells in Graves' hyperthyroidism and ophthalmopathy. It was RNA transcripts that yielded the amplified TCR beta CDR3 regions. The primer set for the first-round RT-PCR of the TCR CDR3 was HTBI. TCRdb re-analysed the multiplex PCR reads in MiXCR, keeping a single row per CDR3 protein. The sample includes some 400,000 distinct CDR3 sequences, more than 11% of them seen just once. The sequencing input was blood. Receptors originate from a woman in her fifties or sixties with Graves' hyperthyroidism.

Regarding this clonotype: This sequence may be a read error, since a much larger clone differs from it by one base. The chain links TRBV7-8 to TRBJ2-7; D unclear. In germline, CDR1 is SGHVS, CDR2 FQNEAQ. V was clipped by 5 bases and J by 0 bases, with 11 bases between them. CDR3 size: 14 residues. The DNA of the CDR3 is TGTGCCAGCAGCACCGGCACCAGCTCCTACGAGCAGTACTTC. It codes for CASSTGTSSYEQYF.

By share, this clonotype counts as medium-sized. This chain links TRBV11-2 with TRBJ2-2; possible D gene TRBD2, 6 bases. Germline assignment: CDR1 SGHAT and CDR2 FQNNGV. V was cut by 1 base and J by 0 bases, with 12 bases left in between. This CDR3 spans 17 amino acids. The CDR3 DNA follows: TGTGCCAGCAGCTTAGTCCGGGGGTCCGCGAACACCGGGGAGCTGTTTTTT. The encoded protein is CASSLVRGSANTGELFF. Combining the CDR3 with reference TRBV11-2 and TRBJ2-2 gives the whole variable domain EAGVAQSPRYKIIEKRQSVAFWCNPISGHATLYWYQQILGQGPKLLIQFQNNGVVDDSQLPKDRFSAERLKGVDSTLKIQPAKLEDSAVYLCASSLVRGSANTGELFFGEGSRLTVL.

At least ten counts were recorded for this clonotype. The rearrangement uses TRBV20-1 and TRBJ2-7; 12 nucleotides line up with TRBD2. The CDR3 loop spans 17 amino acids. Germline CDR1 is DFQATT and CDR2 is SNEGSKA (reference sequence). After removal of 3 bases from V and 0 bases from J, the junction contained 9 bases not matched to a gene. CDR3 region: CSASGLAGPSSSYEQYF. The CDR3 nucleotides read TGCAGTGCTAGTGGACTAGCGGGGCCCTCGAGCTCCTACGAGCAGTACTTC.